This entry concerns a single TCR beta chain. Antigen: not known. TCRdb's copy holds only in-frame clones and misses some; the assay was immunoSEQ multiplex PCR. The repertoire consists of 60,000 to 100,000 clones, with around 87% occurring once and the leading ten covering less than 0.25%. The data stem from a study of OX40 agonist ivuxolimab in advanced cancers. Looking at the study overall: Averaging 60 years in age, with a range of about 23 to 90, the cohort was around 83% male. Whole-study results and caveats: Clonal expansion was among the lowest in partial responders at 0.1-3.0 mg/kg, especially CD8+. Averaged across samples, CD8+ T cells carried more expanded clones than CD4+ did.

The V end was cut by 0 bases, the J end by 0 bases, with 6 bases between. The germline V gene encodes CDR1 SGHRS and CDR2 YFSETQ. This CDR3 region has 14 residues. The chain has TRBV5-1 and TRBJ1-1, with D hard to call. Sequenced material: CD4+ or CD8+ T cells sorted from blood, taken in a trial of the OX40 agonist ivuxolimab. This TCR was sampled from an adult with an advanced solid tumor such as melanoma, head and neck, liver or kidney cancer. The CDR3 protein is CASSLGRVNTEAFF. DNA of the CDR3: TGCGCCAGCAGCTTGGGACGAGTGAACACTGAAGCTTTCTTT.